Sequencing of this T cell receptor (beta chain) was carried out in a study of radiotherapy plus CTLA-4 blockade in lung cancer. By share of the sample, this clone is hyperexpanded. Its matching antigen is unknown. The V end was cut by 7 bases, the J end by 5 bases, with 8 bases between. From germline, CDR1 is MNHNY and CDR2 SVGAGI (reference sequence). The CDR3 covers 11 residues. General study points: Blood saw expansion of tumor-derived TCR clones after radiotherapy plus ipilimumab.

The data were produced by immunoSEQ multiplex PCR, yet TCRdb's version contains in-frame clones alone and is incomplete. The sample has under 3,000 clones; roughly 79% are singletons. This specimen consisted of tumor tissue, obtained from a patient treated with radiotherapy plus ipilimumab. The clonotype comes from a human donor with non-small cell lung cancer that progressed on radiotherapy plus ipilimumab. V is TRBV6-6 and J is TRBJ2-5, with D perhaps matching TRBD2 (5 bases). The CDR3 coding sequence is TGTGCCAGCACTAGAGGGGAGACCCAGTACTTC. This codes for CASTRGETQYF.